The 5 T cell receptor beta chains below all came from one sample that was sequenced in a study of cytomegalovirus exposure and HLA in healthy donors (dated by TCRdb to about 2017). The receptor library was made with the immunoSEQ multiplex PCR assay. A mixture of 60 forward primers for TCR Vbeta segments and 13 reverse primers for TCR Jbeta segments was used in the multiplex PCR. In TCRdb, the immuneACCESS table is reduced to in-frame sequences with V and J assigned. These tables do not hold every clone; where another copy was compared, an unresolved V gene accounts for under half, and the others remain unexplained. The sample table on file contains some 120,000 clones. The ten largest clones take up roughly 2.7% of the sample. Material for sequencing was PBMCs. The receptor set was obtained from a man younger than 40 in good health and CMV-seronegative.

CDR3 bases: TGTGCCAGCAGTCCCCTGAGGTTTCTTAAAACTGAAGCTTTCTTT. Its protein is CASSPLRFLKTEAFF. V is TRBV28 and J is TRBJ1-1; unclear D gene. Germline lookup yields CDR1 MDHEN and CDR2 SYDVKM. V lost 5 bases to trimming and J lost 5 bases, with 18 bases between them. The CDR3 runs 15 residues.

V and J are TRBV27 and TRBJ2-1; 12 bases line up with TRBD2. From germline, CDR1 is MNHEY and CDR2 SMNVEV (reference sequence). The trim removed 5 bases at V and 8 bases at J, leaving 7 bases unmatched. The CDR3 length is 15 residues. CDR3: CASSILAGGPHEQFF. DNA of the CDR3: TGTGCCAGCAGTATTCTAGCGGGAGGGCCCCATGAGCAGTTCTTC.

The chain recombines TRBV5-4 with TRBJ1-1, with TRBD1 matching over 7 bases. V trimming: 4 bases; J trimming: 3 bases; junction bases outside the gene matches: 3. The CDR3 has 13 residues. CDR1 and CDR2 from the germline V gene are SGHNT and YYREEE (reference sequence). CDR3 residues: CASSPGQYTEAFF. CDR3 bases: TGTGCCAGCAGCCCGGGACAGTACACTGAAGCTTTCTTT.

The V and J genes are TRBV27 and TRBJ2-7; TRBD2 matches at 14 bases. This CDR3 region has 20 residues. Germline assignment: CDR1 MNHEY and CDR2 SMNVEV (reference sequence). V lost 6 bases and J lost 0; bases outside the gene matches: 16. This CDR3 reads CASRPLFQTSGRGNSYEQYF. The CDR3 nucleotides are TGTGCCAGCAGACCTTTATTTCAGACTAGCGGGAGGGGTAACTCCTACGAGCAGTACTTC.

The chain's CDR3 is CASSQETQPQHF. CDR3 DNA: TGTGCCAGCAGCCAGGAAACTCAGCCCCAGCATTTT. J is TRBJ1-5 and V is TRBV7-9; D is unresolved. Trimming stripped 5 bases from V and 6 bases from J, with 8 bases between. CDR1 is SEHNR, CDR2 FQNEAQ, per germline (reference sequence). The CDR3 contains 12 residues.